This TCR beta chain was recorded in a study of cytomegalovirus exposure and HLA in healthy donors. Across the study: Genotyping showed approximately 81% of 350 to 400 donors falling in the Caucasian-associated ancestry cluster. Study-wide results and caveats: Indistinguishability led to the exclusion of some V segments, TRBV6-2 and TRBV6-3 included. Presence/absence analyses took donor sequencing depth as roughly uniform. The authors later linked a missense DCLRE1C variant to TCR beta V- and J-gene trimming.

The table lists this clone with a few counts. As yet, its antigen is unknown. A multiplex PCR was run with 60 Vbeta primers and 13 Jbeta primers. The data were produced by immunoSEQ multiplex PCR, yet TCRdb's version contains in-frame clones alone and is incomplete. The sample contains 110,000 to 150,000 clones, about a tenth of which appear only once. The CDR3 totals 15 residues. The germline CDR1 and CDR2 sequences are MDHEN and SYDVKM. V lost 3 bases to trimming and J lost 1 base, with 10 bases between them. The chain combines TRBV28 with TRBJ1-5, with a weak D call TRBD1 (5 bases). Source material: PBMCs. The clonotype comes from a male donor in good health and CMV-seronegative. CDR3 region: CASSFQGRSNQPQHF. CDR3 nucleotide sequence: TGTGCCAGCAGTTTTCAGGGTAGGAGCAATCAGCCCCAGCATTTT.